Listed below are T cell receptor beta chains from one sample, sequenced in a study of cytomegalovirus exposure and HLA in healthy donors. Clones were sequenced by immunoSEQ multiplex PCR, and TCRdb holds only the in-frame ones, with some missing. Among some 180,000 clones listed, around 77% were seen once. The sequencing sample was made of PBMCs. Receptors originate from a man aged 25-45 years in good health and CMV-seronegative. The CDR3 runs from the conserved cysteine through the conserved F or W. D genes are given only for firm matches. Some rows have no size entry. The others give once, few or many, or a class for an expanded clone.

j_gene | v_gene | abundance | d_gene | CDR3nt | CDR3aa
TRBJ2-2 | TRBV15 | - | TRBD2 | TGTGCCACCAGCAGATCGAGGGCTAGCGGGATGAACACCGGGGAGCTGTTTTTT | CATSRSRASGMNTGELFF
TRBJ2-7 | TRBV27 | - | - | TGTGCCAGCAGTGCTGGCGCAGGGCCGTCCTACGAGCAGTACTTC | CASSAGAGPSYEQYF
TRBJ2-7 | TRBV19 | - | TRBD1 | TGTGCCAGTAGTATGCCAGGACAGGGGACCTACGAGCAGTACTTC | CASSMPGQGTYEQYF
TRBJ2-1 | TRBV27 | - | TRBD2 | TGTGCCAGCAGTCTCTCCGGGACTAGCGCGGAGCAGTTCTTC | CASSLSGTSAEQFF
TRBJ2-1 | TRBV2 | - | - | TGTGCCAGCAAAGGAGGATTTGAGCAGTTCTTC | CASKGGFEQFF
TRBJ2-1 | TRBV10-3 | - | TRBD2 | TGTGCCATCAAAGAGCGGGAGGACGGATACAATGAGCAGTTCTTC | CAIKEREDGYNEQFF
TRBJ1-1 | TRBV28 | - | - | TGTGCCAGCAGAAGGAGCCAGAACACTGAAGCTTTCTTT | CASRRSQNTEAFF
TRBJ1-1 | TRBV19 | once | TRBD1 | TGTGCCAGTAGTATGACCGGGACAGCGAACACTGAAGCTTTCTTT | CASSMTGTANTEAFF
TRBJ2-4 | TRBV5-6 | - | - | TGTGCCAGCAGCTTGGTTCGAGCGGTGATAGCCAAAAACATTCAGTACTTC | CASSLVRAVIAKNIQYF
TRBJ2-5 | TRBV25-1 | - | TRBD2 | TGTGCCAGCAGTTCACTAGCGGGGGCCCAAGAGACCCAGTACTTC | CASSSLAGAQETQYF
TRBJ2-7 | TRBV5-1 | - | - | TGCGCCAGCAGCACCGGGACTCCCGGCTTAGGACAGTACTTC | CASSTGTPGLGQYF
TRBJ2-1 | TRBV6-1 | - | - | TGTGCCAGCAGCCCCCAGGGTATCAACGAGCAGTTCTTC | CASSPQGINEQFF
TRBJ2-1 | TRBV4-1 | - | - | TGCGCCAGCAGCCAAGTGGATCTTGGGCTATCTTACAATGAGCAGTTCTTC | CASSQVDLGLSYNEQFF
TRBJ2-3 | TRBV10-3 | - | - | TGTGCCATCAGTGAGCGGGATTTCACAGATACGCAGTATTTT | CAISERDFTDTQYF
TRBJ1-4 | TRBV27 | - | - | TGTGCCAGCAGTTTTCCTCCTGACAGGTTAAATGAAAAACTGTTTTTT | CASSFPPDRLNEKLFF
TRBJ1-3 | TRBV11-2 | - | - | TGTGCCAGCTCTCCCGGGGGGAACTCTGGAAACACCATATATTTT | CASSPGGNSGNTIYF
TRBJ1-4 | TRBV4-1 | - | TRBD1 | TGCGCCAGCAGCGAAGGGACAGTCAATGAAAAACTGTTTTTT | CASSEGTVNEKLFF
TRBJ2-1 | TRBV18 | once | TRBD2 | TGTGCCAGCTCAGGGACTAGCGGGAACTACAATGAGCAGTTCTTC | CASSGTSGNYNEQFF
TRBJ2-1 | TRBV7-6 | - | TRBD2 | TGTGCCAGCAGCTTAGATCTGCGGGAGTTCAACTCCTACAATGAGCAGTTCTTC | CASSLDLREFNSYNEQFF
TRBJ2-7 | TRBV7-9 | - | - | TGTGCCAGCAGTTTCGTTAATCCAGGGTACTCGTACTTC | CASSFVNPGYSYF
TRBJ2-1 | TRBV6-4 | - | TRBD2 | TGTGCCAACATCAGCGGGAGGGCCGTCTACAATGAGCAGTTCTTC | CANISGRAVYNEQFF
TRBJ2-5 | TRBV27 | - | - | TGTGCCAGCAGCCCCGGGGGAACGGTCCAAGAGACCCAGTACTTC | CASSPGGTVQETQYF
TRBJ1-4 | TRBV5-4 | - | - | TGTGCCAGCAGCTTGCGACCGGGGATTAATGAAAAACTGTTTTTT | CASSLRPGINEKLFF
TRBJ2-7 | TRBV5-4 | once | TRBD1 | TGTGCCAGCAGCGTACCGGGACAGGGGGCGTTCGAGCAGTACTTC | CASSVPGQGAFEQYF
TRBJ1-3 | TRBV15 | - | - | TGTGCCACCTGGAACGGAGCTGGAAACACCATATATTTT | CATWNGAGNTIYF
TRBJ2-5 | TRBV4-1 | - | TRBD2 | TGCGCCAGCAGCCAACTGGGACTAGCGGGAGAGACCCAGTACTTC | CASSQLGLAGETQYF
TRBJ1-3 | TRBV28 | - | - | TGTGCCAGCAGTTTGGGAGGTGCTGGAAACACCATATATTTT | CASSLGGAGNTIYF
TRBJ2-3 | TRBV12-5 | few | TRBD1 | TGTGCTAGTGGTCCCGGACAGGGGACAGATACGCAGTATTTT | CASGPGQGTDTQYF
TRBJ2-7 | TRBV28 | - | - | TGTGCCAGCAGTTTATATGCAGGGACCTACGAGCAGTACTTC | CASSLYAGTYEQYF
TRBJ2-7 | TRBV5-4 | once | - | TGTGCCAGCAGCCCACCGACTAGTTTGTCCAACGAGCAGTACTTC | CASSPPTSLSNEQYF
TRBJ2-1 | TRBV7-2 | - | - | TGTGCCAGCAGCTCTAGCGCGAGCTCCTACAATGAGCAGTTCTTC | CASSSSASSYNEQFF
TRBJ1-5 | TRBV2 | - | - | TGTGCCATTACGACAGATGAGAATCAGCCCCAGCATTTT | CAITTDENQPQHF
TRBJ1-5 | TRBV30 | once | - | TGTGCCTGGAGTGTACGTGGGGCGGGGAGACGCAATCAGCCCCAGCATTTT | CAWSVRGAGRRNQPQHF
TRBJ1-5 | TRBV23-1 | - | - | TGCGCCAGCAGTCAATCGTGGAAGTGGTCGAGCGATCAGCCCCAGCATTTT | CASSQSWKWSSDQPQHF
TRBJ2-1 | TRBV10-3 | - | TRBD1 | TGTGCCATCAGCGGGGACAGGGACAATGAGCAGTTCTTC | CAISGDRDNEQFF
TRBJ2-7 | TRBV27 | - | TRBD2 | TGTGCCAGCAGTCCCGGGACACGGGCGGGGGGGGAGCAGTACTTC | CASSPGTRAGGEQYF
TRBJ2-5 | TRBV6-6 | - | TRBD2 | TGTGCCAGCAGTTCATCTAGCGGGGTACAAGAGACCCAGTACTTC | CASSSSSGVQETQYF
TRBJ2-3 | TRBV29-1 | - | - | TGCAGCGTTCGAGACACAGATACGCAGTATTTT | CSVRDTDTQYF
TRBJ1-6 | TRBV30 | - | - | TGTGCCTCTAGGACTCCAGATTCCTATAATTCACCCCTCCACTTT | CASRTPDSYNSPLHF
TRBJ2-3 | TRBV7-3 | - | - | TGTGCCAGCAGCTCCCCCGGAGATACGCAGTATTTT | CASSSPGDTQYF